This record covers a single TCR beta chain. This sample was taken from a study of T cell responses to AZD1222 COVID-19 vaccine. TCRdb's table, derived via immunoSEQ multiplex PCR, lists solely in-frame clones and lacks some. The data show roughly 150,000 clones, with around 90% seen just once and roughly 5% held by the top ten. The CDR3 runs 15 residues. Per germline, CDR1 MNHEY and CDR2 SVGAGI. Trimming left V 1 base short and J 0 bases short, with 7 bases between. The rearrangement joins TRBV6-5 to TRBJ1-3; a possible D gene is TRBD1 (5 bases). This TCR came from an adult in good health. Specimen: peripheral blood, collected on day 0 of AZD1222 vaccination. The CDR3 protein is CASSYYGTSGNTIYF. For the CDR3, the DNA is TGTGCCAGCAGTTACTACGGGACCTCTGGAAACACCATATATTTT.